A selection of T cell receptor beta chains follows, all from one sample in a study of siplizumab effects on memory and regulatory T cells. Repertoires were generated with immunoSEQ multiplex PCR, while TCRdb's copy carries only in-frame clones and drops some. Here the sample spans some 110,000 clones, 90% to 95% being singletons. The sample was non-Treg CD4+ T cells sorted from blood. The origin of the receptors is a human donor in good health. Both conserved end residues are part of each CDR3. The order of the fields is D gene, J gene, V gene, clone size, CDR3 protein, CDR3 DNA. A D gene is named only where the DNA matches it firmly. Only some rows state a clone size, as once, few, many or a class for expanded clones.

>TRBD1|TRBJ1-5|TRBV19|once
CASSSPPGQGLRNQPQHF
TGTGCCAGTAGTTCCCCTCCGGGACAGGGCCTTCGCAATCAGCCCCAGCATTTT
>-|TRBJ2-7|TRBV5-5|-
CATVKPTYEQYF
TGTGCCACTGTAAAACCAACCTACGAGCAGTACTTC
>-|TRBJ1-1|TRBV7-8|-
CASSHSPGHRNTEAFF
TGTGCCAGCAGCCACAGTCCGGGACACAGGAACACTGAAGCTTTCTTT
>-|TRBJ2-3|TRBV7-2|-
CASSLGPVAGFQDTQYF
TGTGCCAGCAGCTTAGGGCCGGTGGCGGGGTTTCAAGATACGCAGTATTTT
>-|TRBJ2-6|TRBV6-5|-
CASSYGGGANVLTF
TGTGCCAGCAGTTACGGTGGTGGGGCCAACGTCCTGACTTTC
>-|TRBJ1-5|TRBV7-2|once
CASSPAGFQPQHF
TGTGCCAGCAGTCCCGCGGGGTTTCAGCCCCAGCATTTT
>TRBD1|TRBJ1-3|TRBV19|-
CASSWGTGENTIYF
TGTGCCAGTAGTTGGGGGACAGGGGAAAACACCATATATTTT
>-|TRBJ2-2|TRBV7-2|few
CASSLAGGDTGELFF
TGTGCCAGCAGCTTAGCGGGGGGCGACACCGGGGAGCTGTTTTTT
>-|TRBJ1-1|TRBV27|-
CASSFHGTPREAFF
TGTGCCAGCAGCTTCCACGGGACACCGCGTGAAGCTTTCTTT
>-|TRBJ2-5|TRBV29-1|-
CSVVGAWETQYF
TGCAGCGTTGTCGGGGCCTGGGAGACCCAGTACTTC
>-|TRBJ2-5|TRBV7-9|-
CASSLTSSQETQYF
TGTGCCAGCAGCTTAACTAGTTCCCAAGAGACCCAGTACTTC
>TRBD1|TRBJ1-1|TRBV6-5|once
CASSYQQGVF
TGTGCCAGCAGTTACCAACAGGGGGTCTTT
>-|TRBJ2-1|TRBV19|-
CASSSPGSASRNEQFF
TGTGCCAGTAGTTCCCCCGGGAGCGCGAGCCGCAATGAGCAGTTCTTC
>TRBD2|TRBJ2-7|TRBV5-1|once
CASSLESRTSVYEQYF
TGCGCCAGCAGCTTGGAAAGTAGGACTAGCGTCTACGAGCAGTACTTC
>-|TRBJ2-2|TRBV5-8|-
CASSLNPPTVTGELFF
TGTGCCAGCAGCTTGAACCCACCGACGGTCACCGGGGAGCTGTTTTTT
>TRBD2|TRBJ2-5|TRBV2|-
CASSSRTSGSSQETQYF
TGTGCCAGCAGTTCCCGGACTAGCGGGAGTTCACAAGAGACCCAGTACTTC
>TRBD1|TRBJ2-5|TRBV10-3|once
CAISGQGLETQYF
TGTGCCATCAGCGGACAGGGTTTGGAGACCCAGTACTTC
>-|TRBJ2-1|TRBV23-1|-
CADLGSPSYNEQFF
TGCGCGGACCTCGGCAGCCCTTCCTACAATGAGCAGTTCTTC
>TRBD2|TRBJ2-2|TRBV11-2|once
CASSLVQRGTGELFF
TGTGCCAGCAGCTTAGTCCAGCGGGGTACCGGGGAGCTGTTTTTT
>TRBD1|TRBJ2-4|TRBV5-6|-
CASSPDRGGSKNIQYF
TGTGCCAGCAGCCCTGACAGGGGAGGTTCCAAAAACATTCAGTACTTC
>-|TRBJ2-1|TRBV27|-
CASSWGRSADEQFF
TGTGCCAGCAGTTGGGGCAGGTCGGCGGATGAGCAGTTCTTC
>TRBD2|TRBJ2-5|TRBV6-5|-
CASGTVRGGTQYF
TGTGCCAGCGGGACCGTACGCGGGGGGACCCAGTACTTC
>-|TRBJ1-1|TRBV4-1|-
CASSQGTGGVLWTEAFF
TGCGCCAGCAGCCAAGGTACAGGAGGGGTCTTGTGGACTGAAGCTTTCTTT
>-|TRBJ1-2|TRBV19|once
CASRNNYGYTF
TGTGCCAGTAGGAATAACTATGGCTACACCTTC
>TRBD2|TRBJ2-1|TRBV7-9|-
CASSLASGGANEQFF
TGTGCCAGCAGCTTAGCTAGCGGGGGGGCCAATGAGCAGTTCTTC
>-|TRBJ2-2|TRBV27|-
CASSLWITPSNTGELFF
TGTGCCAGCAGTTTGTGGATAACACCATCGAACACCGGGGAGCTGTTTTTT
>TRBD2|TRBJ2-5|TRBV5-1|-
CASSLASSGGETQYF
TGCGCCAGCAGCTTGGCCAGTAGCGGGGGTGAGACCCAGTACTTC
>TRBD2|TRBJ2-3|TRBV7-9|-
CASAPRSGGATTQYF
TGTGCCAGCGCCCCTCGCAGCGGGGGGGCCACTACGCAGTATTTT
>TRBD1|TRBJ2-7|TRBV9|-
CASSFGQGGYEQYF
TGTGCCAGCAGCTTCGGACAGGGAGGCTACGAGCAGTACTTC
>TRBD1|TRBJ2-7|TRBV13|-
CASSFNRGSEQYF
TGTGCCAGCAGTTTTAACAGGGGTTCCGAGCAGTACTTC
>-|TRBJ2-6|TRBV7-9|-
CASSLDGFSGANVLTF
TGTGCCAGCAGCTTAGATGGGTTCTCTGGGGCCAACGTCCTGACTTTC
>TRBD1|TRBJ2-4|TRBV10-3|-
CAISESIGFRGKGNIQYF
TGTGCCATCAGTGAGTCGATCGGTTTCAGGGGGAAGGGAAACATTCAGTACTTC
>TRBD1|TRBJ2-3|TRBV9|-
CASSPGQGRTDTQYF
TGTGCCAGCAGCCCAGGACAGGGTAGGACAGATACGCAGTATTTT
>-|TRBJ1-2|TRBV7-9|-
CASSWEATSNYGYTF
TGTGCCAGCAGCTGGGAAGCCACCTCTAACTATGGCTACACCTTC
>-|TRBJ1-1|TRBV5-6|-
CASSLQNRLSTEAFF
TGTGCCAGCAGCTTGCAGAATCGTTTGTCCACTGAAGCTTTCTTT
>-|TRBJ2-1|TRBV5-1|-
CASRGEGEYNEQFF
TGCGCCAGCAGAGGGGAAGGGGAGTACAATGAGCAGTTCTTC
>TRBD1|TRBJ1-6|TRBV5-6|-
CASSPRTGSHSPLHF
TGTGCCAGCAGCCCTAGGACAGGGAGTCATTCACCCCTCCACTTT